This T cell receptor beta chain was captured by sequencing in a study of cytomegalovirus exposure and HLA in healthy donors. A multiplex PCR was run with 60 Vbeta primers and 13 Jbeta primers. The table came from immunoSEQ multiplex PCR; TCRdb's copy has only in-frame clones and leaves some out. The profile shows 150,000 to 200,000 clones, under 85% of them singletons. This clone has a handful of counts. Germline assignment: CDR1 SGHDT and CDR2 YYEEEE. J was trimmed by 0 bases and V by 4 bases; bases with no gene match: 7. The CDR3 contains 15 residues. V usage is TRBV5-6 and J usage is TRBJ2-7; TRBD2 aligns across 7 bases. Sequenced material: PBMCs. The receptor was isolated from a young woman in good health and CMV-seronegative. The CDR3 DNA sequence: TGTGCCAGCAGCCTGCCTTGGGGGGGCTCCTACGAGCAGTACTTC. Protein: CASSLPWGGSYEQYF.